The 26 T cell receptor beta chains below come from one sample, sequenced in a study of blood T cells in healthy people across ages. PCR was performed a second time for roughly 7 to 12 cycles using a sample-barcoded 5' primer and a J-beta primer mix. Each CDR3 protein gets one entry after TCRdb re-called the 5' RACE reads with MiXCR. The sample holds more than 1 million distinct CDR3 sequences, 35% to 50% seen once. The sample taken for sequencing was blood. The receptors stem from a woman aged 55-70 years in good health.

This clonotype was observed a handful of times. CDR3 bases: TGTGCCAGCAGCCAAGGGTCAAACTCCTACGAGCAGTACTTC. Its translation: CASSQGSNSYEQYF. The chain combines TRBV3-1 with TRBJ2-7, with D unresolved. Germline CDR1 is LGHDT and CDR2 is YNNKEL (reference sequence). The CDR3 length is 14 residues. The V end lost 1 base, the J end lost 0 bases, and 7 bases lay between the germline ends.

This clonotype was recorded a few times. The CDR3 here is CASSSGLAGNHNEQFF. The CDR3, as DNA: TGCGCCAGCAGCTCCGGACTAGCGGGAAATCACAATGAGCAGTTCTTC. This chain connects TRBV4-1 to TRBJ2-1; 12 nucleotides agree with TRBD2. V dropped 5 bases and J dropped 5; count of bases not matched to a gene: 7. CDR1 is MGHRA, CDR2 YSYEKL, per germline. CDR3 length equals 16 residues.

The J gene is TRBJ2-7, the V gene TRBV20-1, with D perhaps matching TRBD1 or TRBD2 (5 bases each). The J call could be wrong; TRBJ2-5 is a better fit for the DNA end. The CDR3 is 14 residues long. Germline lookup yields CDR1 DFQATT and CDR2 SNEGSKA (reference sequence). As DNA, the CDR3 is TGCAGTGCTAGAGTCGTGGGGCGAGGGGAGACCCAGTACTTC. Protein product: CSARVVGRGETQYF.

This CDR3 is CASSSMQRPDQPQHF. The CDR3 DNA is TGTGCCAGCAGTTCGATGCAGCGGCCGGATCAGCCCCAGCATTTT. This rearrangement joins TRBV6-1 to TRBJ1-5; no clear D gene. The CDR3 is made up of 15 amino acids. Looked up from germline, CDR1 is MNHNS and CDR2 is SASEGT. V was shortened by 5 bases and J by 5 bases, with 16 bases between the two germline ends.

This clonotype was seen once. The chain has TRBV20-1 and TRBJ2-1; D may correspond to TRBD1 or TRBD2 (5 bases each). The germline V gene has CDR1 DFQATT and CDR2 SNEGSKA (reference sequence). The CDR3 consists of 15 residues. Trimming removed 6 bases at V and 10 bases at J, with 25 bases between. In DNA, the CDR3 is TGCAGTGCAGACTCCGGGACGGGGATCTCCTACGAGCAGTTCTTC. Residues: CSADSGTGISYEQFF.

This rearrangement joins TRBV6-5 to TRBJ2-7; 12 positions match TRBD2. The junction had 10 bases not matched to a gene; V was cut back by 6 bases and J by 7 bases. There are 15 residues in the CDR3. Germline V gene data show CDR1 as MNHEY and CDR2 as SVGAGI. The CDR3 nucleotides are TGTGCCAGCAGCAGAGGACTAGCGGGACACAATGAGCAGTACTTC. It specifies CASSRGLAGHNEQYF.

In the case of this clonotype: A much larger clone lies one base from this, so it may be a read error. The chain uses TRBV24-1 and TRBJ2-4; D possibly corresponds to TRBD1 (6 bases). The end of the DNA is better explained by TRBJ2-5, so the J call may be wrong. The CDR3 has 15 amino acids. Per the germline V gene, CDR1 is KGHDR and CDR2 is SFDVKD. The CDR3 reads CAASDTTGRQETQYF. CDR3 DNA sequence: TGTGCCGCCAGTGATACCACAGGGCGACAAGAGACCCAGTACTTC.

The rearrangement links TRBV12-5 to TRBJ2-4; 12 bases fit TRBD2. The CDR3 extends over 18 amino acids. V shed 0 bases, J shed 13 bases, and the junction held 16 bases outside the gene matches. From germline, CDR1 is LGHNT and CDR2 FRNRAP. Written as DNA, the CDR3 is TGTGCTAGTGGTTTGGTACCCCTGACTAGCGGGAGCTCGGGTGAGCAGTACTTC. Translated: CASGLVPLTSGSSGEQYF.

This rearrangement joins TRBV10-3 to TRBJ2-1; D gene ambiguous. Germline V gene data show CDR1 as ENHRY and CDR2 as SYGVKD. The V end was cut by 6 bases, the J end by 9 bases, with 9 bases between. The length of the CDR3 is 11 residues. The CDR3 loop reads CAIRNDGEQFF. As DNA, the CDR3 is TGTGCCATCAGAAACGATGGTGAGCAGTTCTTC.

This clonotype showed up just a few times. This chain joins TRBV5-6 and TRBJ2-3; 8 bases map to TRBD1. Germline V gene sequence: CDR1 SGHDT, CDR2 YYEEEE. V shed 3 bases, J shed 6 bases, and the junction held 12 bases outside the gene matches. The CDR3 is 16 amino acids. For the CDR3, the DNA is TGTGCCAGCAGCTCCTCGGACAGGGCCGCGTGGGATACGCAGTATTTT. Amino acids: CASSSSDRAAWDTQYF.

The chain employs TRBV12-3 or TRBV12-4 and TRBJ1-6; D uncertain. With 2 bases removed from V and 10 bases from J, the gap between germline ends came to 15 bases. The CDR3 length is 15 residues. CDR3 nucleotides: TGTGCCAGCAGTTTATATATGGGCGACGGATCACCCCTCCACTTT. It specifies CASSLYMGDGSPLHF.

The rearrangement uses TRBV20-1 and TRBJ1-5; possible D gene TRBD1, 5 bases. With 0 bases removed from V and 6 bases from J, the gap between germline ends came to 12 bases. The CDR3 runs to 14 residues. Germline loops: CDR1 DFQATT, CDR2 SNEGSKA (reference sequence). This CDR3 is CSARDPGGSQPQHF. CDR3 sequence (DNA): TGCAGTGCTAGAGATCCTGGGGGTAGTCAGCCCCAGCATTTT.

This clonotype was counted between two and nine times. V and J are TRBV6-6 and TRBJ2-7; D is uncertain. The CDR3 totals 13 residues. Trimming stripped 2 bases from V and 3 bases from J, with 8 bases between. Germline V gene data show CDR1 as MNHNY and CDR2 as SVGAGI (reference sequence). CDR3 coding DNA: TGTGCCAGCAGTTACCGATCAGACTACGAGCAGTACTTC. Translation: CASSYRSDYEQYF.

The V gene is TRBV6-5, the J gene TRBJ2-5; D unclear. Per the germline V gene, CDR1 is MNHEY and CDR2 is SVGAGI. Trimming left V 6 bases short and J 3 bases short, with 11 bases between. The CDR3 has 13 amino acids. CDR3 sequence: CASSLSTEETQYF. The CDR3 nucleotides read TGTGCCAGCAGCCTCTCAACGGAAGAGACCCAGTACTTC.

This clonotype has more than one count but fewer than ten. The rearrangement joins TRBV4-2 to TRBJ2-7, with D maybe TRBD1 (7 bases). The germline V gene encodes CDR1 LGHNA and CDR2 YNFKEQ. The CDR3 is 14 residues long. Trimming shortened V by 4 bases and J by 5 bases, and 15 bases separated the two germline ends. The CDR3 is CASSRGGGDHEQYF. CDR3 in DNA: TGTGCCAGCAGCCGAGGAGGGGGCGACCACGAGCAGTACTTC.

This clonotype showed up just a few times. The chain links TRBV4-2 to TRBJ2-7; no reliable D call. From germline, CDR1 is LGHNA and CDR2 YNFKEQ. Between the trimmed V and J ends, which lost 0 bases and 1 base, there was a span of 7 bases. This CDR3 has 14 residues. The DNA of the CDR3 is TGTGCCAGCAGCCAAGATTTGGGTTCCTACGAGCAGTACTTC. It encodes CASSQDLGSYEQYF.

This rearrangement joins TRBV10-3 to TRBJ2-1; D is unclear. The CDR3 has 13 amino acids. V shed 10 bases and J shed 9 bases, with 19 bases lying between them. CDR1 is ENHRY, CDR2 SYGVKD, per germline. The CDR3 region is CATSPPLHGEQFF. In nucleotides, the CDR3 is TGTGCCACCTCACCCCCGCTACACGGTGAGCAGTTCTTC.

The chain recombines TRBV15 with TRBJ2-7; 9 bases line up with TRBD2. V shed 1 base and J 6 bases; nucleotides not matched to a gene: 4. There are 14 residues in the CDR3. Germline values: CDR1 LNHNV, CDR2 YYDKDF (reference sequence). Here the CDR3 DNA reads TGTGCCACCAGCAGAGGTAGCGGGAGAATCGAGCAGTACTTC. This encodes CATSRGSGRIEQYF. Based on the CDR3 plus reference TRBV15 and TRBJ2-7, the full variable domain is DAMVIQNPRYQVTQFGKPVTLSCSQTLNHNVMYWYQQKSSQAPKLLFHYYDKDFNNEADTPDNFQSRRPNTSFCFLDIRSPGLGDTAMYLCATSRGSGRIEQYFGPGTRLTVT.

The chain carries TRBV6-1 and TRBJ2-1, with 8 bases identical to TRBD1. The germline CDR1 and CDR2 sequences are MNHNS and SASEGT. The CDR3 contains 13 residues. V shed 2 bases and J 10 bases; nucleotides not matched to a gene: 4. The CDR3 reads CASSEQGAGEQFF. CDR3 coding DNA: TGTGCCAGCAGTGAACAGGGGGCCGGAGAGCAGTTCTTC.

The table lists this clonotype with a few counts. This chain links TRBV9 with TRBJ2-1; D gene ambiguous. V was trimmed by 0 bases and J by 5 bases, leaving 9 bases between them. The germline CDR1 and CDR2 sequences are SGDLS and YYNGEE. This CDR3 has 14 residues. The CDR3 nucleotides read TGTGCCAGCAGCGTAGACCAAGGGAACAATGAGCAGTTCTTC. It translates to CASSVDQGNNEQFF.

This clonotype was seen only a few times. The V and J genes are TRBV7-2 and TRBJ2-1; possibly TRBD2 for D (6 bases). The CDR3 spans 18 residues. Trimming took off 1 base at V and 6 bases at J, with 22 bases between the two ends. Germline loops: CDR1 SGHTA, CDR2 FQGNSA. CDR3 amino acids: CASSLDGNLARATNEQFF. The CDR3 coding sequence is TGTGCCAGCAGCTTAGACGGGAACCTAGCGAGGGCAACCAATGAGCAGTTCTTC.

This clonotype showed up just once. The V call is TRBV4-1, the J call TRBJ1-2; 7 bases agree with TRBD1. The germline gives CDR1 MGHRA, CDR2 YSYEKL. The CDR3 runs to 14 residues. J was trimmed by 8 bases and V by 3 bases; bases with no gene match: 9. CDR3 in amino acids: CASSQPDRREGYTF. The CDR3 region has the DNA TGCGCCAGCAGCCAGCCGGACAGGCGCGAGGGCTACACCTTC.

The CDR3: CSARFLGQSHTEAFF. The CDR3 nucleotides read TGCAGTGCTAGATTTTTGGGACAATCGCACACTGAAGCTTTCTTT. The J gene is TRBJ1-1, the V gene TRBV20-1; D is perhaps TRBD1 (6 bases). The V end lost 2 bases, the J end lost 3 bases, and 16 bases lay between the germline ends. Germline V gene lookup returns CDR1 DFQATT and CDR2 SNEGSKA (reference sequence). The CDR3 loop spans 15 amino acids.

The chain joins TRBV29-1 to TRBJ2-5; D uncertain. Germline CDR1 is SQVTM and CDR2 is ANQGSEA. The CDR3 is 11 residues long. V shed 7 bases and J shed 7 bases, with 13 bases lying between them. The CDR3 nucleotides are TGCAGCGCTGTTCCCCCCAGGACCCAGTACTTC. Protein sequence: CSAVPPRTQYF.

This clonotype occurred a few times. The chain couples TRBV28 to TRBJ2-1; TRBD2 matches 8 bases. Trimming removed 3 bases from V and 2 bases from J; junction bases left unmatched: 9. The V gene's germline CDR1 is MDHEN and CDR2 SYDVKM. The length of the CDR3 is 17 residues. CDR3 coding DNA: TGTGCCAGCAGTTTGGAGAGAGCGGGAGTTGCCTACAATGAGCAGTTCTTC. Translation: CASSLERAGVAYNEQFF.

The rearrangement links TRBV20-1 to TRBJ2-3; 16 nucleotides agree with TRBD2. Germline values: CDR1 DFQATT, CDR2 SNEGSKA (reference sequence). The CDR3 contains 18 residues. V was pared by 3 bases and J by 0 bases, with 6 bases of the junction left unmatched. The CDR3 nucleotides are TGCAGTGCTAGTTTTGGGACTAGCGGGAGGGCCAGCACAGATACGCAGTATTTT. Protein: CSASFGTSGRASTDTQYF.